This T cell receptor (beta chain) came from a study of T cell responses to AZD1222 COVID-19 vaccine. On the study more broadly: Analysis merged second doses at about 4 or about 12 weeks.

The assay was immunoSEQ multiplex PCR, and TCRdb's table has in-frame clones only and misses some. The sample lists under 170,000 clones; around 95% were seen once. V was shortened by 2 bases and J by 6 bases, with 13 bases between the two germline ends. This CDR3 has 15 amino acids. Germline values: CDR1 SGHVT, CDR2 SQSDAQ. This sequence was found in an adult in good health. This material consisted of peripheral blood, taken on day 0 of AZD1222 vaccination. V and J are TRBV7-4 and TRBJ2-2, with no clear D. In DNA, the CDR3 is TGTGCCAGCAGCTTATTCATCCCAAGATCCGGGGAGCTGTTTTTT. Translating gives CASSLFIPRSGELFF.